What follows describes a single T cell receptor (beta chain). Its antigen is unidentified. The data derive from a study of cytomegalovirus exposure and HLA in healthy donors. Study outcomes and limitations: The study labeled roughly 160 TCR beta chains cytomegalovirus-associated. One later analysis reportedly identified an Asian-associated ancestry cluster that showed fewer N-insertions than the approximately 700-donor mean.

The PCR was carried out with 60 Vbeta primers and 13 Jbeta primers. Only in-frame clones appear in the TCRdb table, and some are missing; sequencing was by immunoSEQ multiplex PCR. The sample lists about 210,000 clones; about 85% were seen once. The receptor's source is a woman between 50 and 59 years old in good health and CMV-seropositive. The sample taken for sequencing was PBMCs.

The CDR3 DNA reads as TGTGCCAGTACCCCCGGACTAGCGGGGGCGAACACCGGGGAGCTGTTTTTT. Protein sequence: CASTPGLAGANTGELFF. The chain links TRBV19 to TRBJ2-2; TRBD2 matches at 13 bases. Trimming at V came to 7 bases and at J to 0 bases, leaving 5 bases not matched to a gene. Germline V gives CDR1 LNHDA, CDR2 SQIVND (reference sequence). CDR3 length: 17 residues.